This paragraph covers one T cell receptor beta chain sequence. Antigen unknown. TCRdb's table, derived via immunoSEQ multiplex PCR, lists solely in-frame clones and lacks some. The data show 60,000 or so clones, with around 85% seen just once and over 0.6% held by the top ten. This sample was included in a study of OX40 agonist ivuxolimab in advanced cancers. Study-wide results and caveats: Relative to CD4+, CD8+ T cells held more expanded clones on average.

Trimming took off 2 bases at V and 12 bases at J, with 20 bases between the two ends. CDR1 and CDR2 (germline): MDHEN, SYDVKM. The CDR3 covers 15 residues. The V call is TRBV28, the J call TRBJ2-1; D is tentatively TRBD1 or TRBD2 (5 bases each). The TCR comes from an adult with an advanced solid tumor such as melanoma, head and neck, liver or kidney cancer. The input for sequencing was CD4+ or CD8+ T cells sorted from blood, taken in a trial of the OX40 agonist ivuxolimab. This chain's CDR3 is CASSLRVTGPSSQFF. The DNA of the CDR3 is TGTGCCAGCAGTTTACGGGTCACGGGGCCCTCTTCGCAGTTCTTC.